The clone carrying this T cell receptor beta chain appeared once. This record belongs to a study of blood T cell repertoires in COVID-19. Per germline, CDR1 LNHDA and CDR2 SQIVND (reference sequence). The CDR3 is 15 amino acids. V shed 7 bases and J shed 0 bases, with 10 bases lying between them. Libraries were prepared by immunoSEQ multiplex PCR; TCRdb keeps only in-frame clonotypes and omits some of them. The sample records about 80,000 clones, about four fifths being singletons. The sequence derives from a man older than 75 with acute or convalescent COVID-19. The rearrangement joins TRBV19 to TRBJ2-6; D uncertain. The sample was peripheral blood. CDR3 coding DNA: TGTGCCAGTACCTCCTTGAGCTCTGGGGCCAACGTCCTGACTTTC. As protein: CASTSLSSGANVLTF.